This section outlines one T cell receptor (beta chain) sequence together with its context. What this receptor recognizes is not known. Base-call qualities are not available, and no considerably larger clone is one nucleotide away. Participants in the prospective study were enrolled through a virtual design, were aged 18 to 89 years, and lived in under 25 United States geographic areas. In the prospective study, cohorts were assigned on the basis of participant-reported clinical history obtained from a screening survey and a study questionnaire. A participant counted as exposed if, within 2 weeks of entering the study, that participant had been in contact with someone who had a PCR-confirmed or clinician-diagnosed COVID-19 case. In the prospective study, mobile phlebotomists collected whole blood, serum and a nasopharyngeal or oropharyngeal swab from each participant. Additional blood draws and questionnaires over an approximately two-month period could optionally be provided by prospective study participants. Before DNA extraction, blood samples from the prospective study were shipped at room temperature or frozen.

These data belong to a study of blood T cell repertoires in COVID-19 (dated by TCRdb to about 2020). Study-level background: Samples from collaborators originated in the United States, Italy and Spain and spanned both the acute and convalescent phases of COVID-19. Where available, HLA class I and class II types were obtained from metadata supplied by the sample provider rather than from assay-based typing. The repertoires were made available in a free public database intended to serve as a resource for research on the immune response to SARS-CoV-2. The samples were drawn from the first 160 participants of the ongoing ImmuneRACE study and from 1,200 or so subjects provided by 6 global collaborators. Subjects who had been exposed to COVID-19, were actively infected with it, or had recovered from it provided the deeply sampled blood TCRbeta repertoires that made up the dataset. Nearly every sample came with metadata listing a de-identified subject ID, COVID-19 status, age in years and sex. The material from the prospective study consisted of cDNA or gDNA derived from T cells, B-cell-depleted T cells, or PBMCs. What the study reported, not specific to this receptor: The quantity of clinical and demographic metadata differed by source and by participant and was supplied without curation.

TCRbeta CDR3 regions were amplified from genomic DNA using the immunoSEQ Assay, a bias-controlled multiplex PCR. The paper's processing steps were these. Nucleated cell counts per sample were estimated from amplification of reference gene primers within the assay. Sequence reads were collapsed and filtered to measure the absolute abundance of every unique TCRbeta CDR3 rearrangement. Productive Simpson clonality was computed per sample as the square root of Simpson's diversity index over productive rearrangements. TCRdb carries this immuneACCESS record with in-frame sequences only. Its versions omit some clonotypes, under half of them owing to an unresolved V gene in the studies checked, with the rest unexplained. D and trimming were read from the DNA, whereas the V and J calls and clone size are those reported in that table. The sample table lists 350,000 to 400,000 clones, 91% of them with a count of one. The top ten clonotypes cover around 0.86% of the sample.

This clonotype was sampled from a woman aged 40 to 50 who had been exposed to COVID-19. The specimen sequenced was PBMCs or T cells enriched from blood (not recorded which).

The CDR3 reads CASSLAGTSYPYEQYF. The nucleotide sequence reads TGCGCCAGCAGCTTGGCCGGGACTAGCTACCCCTACGAGCAGTACTTC. The receptor chain draws on TRBV5-1 and TRBJ2-7; 9 bases in the middle match TRBD2. The CDR3 numbers 16 residues from cysteine through phenylalanine. Of the read, only the CDR3 DNA is kept; its 48 bases are in frame from base 1. Looking up the germline V gene yields CDR1 SGHRS and CDR2 YFSETQ. Unmatched junction bases come to 6, with V trimmed by 0 bases and J by 2 bases.